This is a list of T cell receptor beta chains from one sample in a study of cytomegalovirus exposure and HLA in healthy donors. Using immunoSEQ multiplex PCR, the repertoire was profiled, and TCRdb retains in-frame clones only, with some absent. This repertoire shows 95,000 to 150,000 clones, approximately 66% found once; its top ten account for around 8.8%. The sequenced material came from PBMCs. These receptor sequences come from a woman aged 40 to 50 in good health and CMV-seropositive. Both conserved end residues are part of each CDR3. The D gene is left open where the match is weak. The size entry is marked missing in some rows and otherwise reads once, few, many or a size class.

clone_size d_call j_call v_call cdr3_aa cdr3_nt
NA TRBD1 TRBJ2-3 TRBV7-7 CASSLGTGSTDTQYF TGTGCTAGCAGCCTAGGGACAGGGAGCACAGATACGCAGTATTTT
NA TRBD2 TRBJ2-1 TRBV4-2 CASSSTSGGIYNEQFF TGTGCCAGCAGCTCGACTAGCGGGGGTATATACAATGAGCAGTTCTTC
NA NA TRBJ1-1 TRBV28 CASRTVYEGNTEAFF TGTGCCAGCAGGACCGTTTACGAGGGGAACACTGAAGCTTTCTTT
NA TRBD2 TRBJ2-3 TRBV10-1 CASSPSAGDSSDTQYF TGCGCCAGCAGTCCCTCAGCGGGGGATAGTTCAGATACGCAGTATTTT
once NA TRBJ1-1 TRBV6-6 CASSYLEGGDTEAFF TGTGCCAGCAGTTACCTCGAGGGGGGGGATACTGAAGCTTTCTTT
NA NA TRBJ1-5 TRBV27 CASSLSQGSEPQHF TGTGCCAGCAGTTTATCGCAGGGCTCGGAACCCCAGCATTTT
NA TRBD1 TRBJ1-5 TRBV6-5 CASSPNRGGNQPQHF TGTGCCAGCAGTCCGAACAGGGGCGGTAATCAGCCCCAGCATTTT
NA NA TRBJ2-3 TRBV7-8 CASSSQRETDTQYF TGTGCCAGCAGCTCCCAGAGGGAAACAGATACGCAGTATTTT
NA NA TRBJ1-1 TRBV5-1 CASSLAQDTEAFF TGCGCCAGCAGCTTGGCGCAGGACACTGAAGCTTTCTTT
NA TRBD2 TRBJ2-2 TRBV9 CASSYGGGSGGELFF TGTGCCAGCAGCTATGGGGGGGGTTCCGGCGGGGAGCTGTTTTTT
NA NA TRBJ1-5 TRBV6-1 CASSEGGANQPQHF TGTGCCAGCAGTGAGGGGGGGGCCAATCAGCCCCAGCATTTT
few NA TRBJ2-5 TRBV1 CTSGPIWEKETQYF TGCACCAGTGGACCGATATGGGAGAAAGAGACCCAGTACTTC
NA NA TRBJ1-5 TRBV15 CATSRDLSADQPQHF TGTGCCACCAGCAGAGATCTCAGTGCGGATCAGCCCCAGCATTTT
NA NA TRBJ2-7 TRBV19 CASSPRTSYEQYF TGTGCCAGTAGCCCTAGGACAAGCTACGAGCAGTACTTC
few TRBD1 TRBJ2-2 TRBV5-1 CASSLAWTGETGELFF TGCGCCAGCAGCTTGGCATGGACAGGGGAGACCGGGGAGCTGTTTTTT
NA TRBD2 TRBJ2-7 TRBV18 CASSPSLAGDNEQYF TGTGCCAGCTCACCTTCGCTAGCGGGGGATAACGAGCAGTACTTC
NA NA TRBJ1-1 TRBV6-5 CASRRGNEATEAFF TGTGCCAGCAGACGGGGGAATGAGGCCACTGAAGCTTTCTTT
once NA TRBJ1-4 TRBV19 CASSRGNRNEKLFF TGTGCCAGTAGTAGAGGGAACAGAAATGAAAAACTGTTTTTT